These 26 T cell receptor beta chains were sequenced from one sample in a study of cytomegalovirus exposure and HLA in healthy donors. The PCR contained 60 Vbeta and 13 Jbeta primers. Repertoires were generated with immunoSEQ multiplex PCR, while TCRdb's copy carries only in-frame clones and drops some. This table holds around 65,000 clones, 75% found once. Sequencing used PBMCs. These receptors all stem from a woman aged 30 to 39 in good health and CMV-seropositive.

The V gene is TRBV9, the J gene TRBJ2-2; D gene ambiguous. The V end lost 1 base, the J end lost 6 bases, and 7 bases lay between the germline ends. The V gene's germline CDR1 is SGDLS and CDR2 YYNGEE. The CDR3 consists of 13 residues. This CDR3 reads CASSVNSPGELFF. CDR3 bases: TGTGCCAGCAGCGTAAACAGTCCCGGGGAGCTGTTTTTT. Supplemented by reference TRBV9 and TRBJ2-2, the full variable domain reads DSGVTQTPKHLITATGQRVTLRCSPRSGDLSVYWYQQSLDQGLQFLIQYYNGEERAKGNILERFSAQQFPDLHSELNLSSLELGDSALYFCASSVNSPGELFFGEGSRLTVL.

V gene TRBV28 combines with J gene TRBJ1-2; D uncertain. Trimming shortened V by 6 bases and J by 5 bases, and 16 bases separated the two germline ends. CDR1 and CDR2 from the germline V gene are MDHEN and SYDVKM. This CDR3 has 14 residues. Here the CDR3 reads CASRSGSFDYGYTF. The CDR3, as DNA: TGTGCCAGCAGGTCAGGCTCTTTTGATTATGGCTACACCTTC.

This chain uses TRBV18 with TRBJ2-1, with TRBD2 matching over 7 bases. The CDR3 is 15 amino acids. CDR1 is KGHSH, CDR2 LQKENI, per germline. V dropped 1 base and J dropped 9; count of bases not matched to a gene: 9. As DNA, the CDR3 is TGTGCCAGCTCACCACTCTTAGGACTAGGTCTTGAGCAGTTCTTC. It encodes CASSPLLGLGLEQFF.

This chain links TRBV28 with TRBJ1-5; 7 nucleotides align to TRBD1. Germline V gene sequence: CDR1 MDHEN, CDR2 SYDVKM. J lost 4 bases, V lost 4 bases, and 4 bases had no gene match. The CDR3 sequence is 14 residues long. Written as DNA, the CDR3 is TGTGCCAGCAGTTCAGGGGGAAAAAATCAGCCCCAGCATTTT. It specifies CASSSGGKNQPQHF.

This chain connects TRBV5-6 to TRBJ1-2; a possible D gene is TRBD1 (5 bases). V dropped 3 bases and J dropped 8 bases, with 11 bases sitting between them. Germline CDR1 is SGHDT and CDR2 is YYEEEE. The CDR3 extends over 12 amino acids. The CDR3 loop reads CASSWGSRGYTF. In DNA, the CDR3 is TGTGCCAGCAGCTGGGGCAGCCGGGGCTACACCTTC.

The CDR3 loop is CASSQDEGRRAEQYF. CDR3 nucleotides: TGTGCCAGCAGCCAAGATGAGGGTCGGCGGGCTGAGCAGTACTTC. The chain uses TRBV4-2 and TRBJ2-7, with D maybe TRBD2 (5 bases). The CDR3 contains 15 residues. Germline assignment: CDR1 LGHNA and CDR2 YNFKEQ. The germline V and J ends were trimmed by 0 bases and 7 bases, with 16 bases remaining between them.

CDR3 in DNA: TGTGCCAGCAGCAACCGTAGCAGGGTCCGTAATCAGCCCCAGCATTTT. Its protein product is CASSNRSRVRNQPQHF. The V call is TRBV21-1, the J call TRBJ1-5; the table's D call, TRBD1, has no DNA check behind it. TRBV21-1 is marked as a pseudogene. CDR3 length equals 16 residues.

The J gene is TRBJ2-1, the V gene TRBV5-6; 9 nucleotides match TRBD2. Germline CDR1 SGHDT, CDR2 YYEEEE. The CDR3 length is 14 residues. Trimming removed 4 bases from V and 11 bases from J; junction bases left unmatched: 10. CDR3 coding DNA: TGTGCCAGCAGCATTAGCGGGAGCGGGATCCAGCAGTTCTTC. It encodes CASSISGSGIQQFF.

The chain couples TRBV7-2 to TRBJ2-2; 9 positions agree with TRBD2. The V segment lost 4 bases and the J segment 4 bases; nucleotides outside the gene matches: 10. Germline V gives CDR1 SGHTA, CDR2 FQGNSA. The CDR3 loop spans 17 amino acids. The CDR3 DNA sequence: TGTGCCAGCAGCTCCTCTTTAGCGGGAGTGTCCACCGGGGAGCTGTTTTTT. As protein: CASSSSLAGVSTGELFF.

V is TRBV18 and J is TRBJ2-5, with 9 bases aligning to TRBD2. CDR1 and CDR2 (germline): KGHSH, LQKENI. The CDR3 runs 18 residues. The V and J ends lost 0 bases and 4 bases, in that order; junction bases with no gene match: 12. The CDR3 region is CASSPPEKLAGRGETQYF. The CDR3 DNA sequence: TGTGCCAGCTCACCACCGGAGAAGCTAGCGGGACGGGGAGAGACCCAGTACTTC.

This clone was seen a few times. The rearrangement joins TRBV7-2 to TRBJ1-1; D is unresolved. CDR3 length: 14 residues. The V gene lost 4 bases and the J gene lost 8 bases, with 17 bases spanning the gap. CDR1 is SGHTA, CDR2 FQGNSA, per germline. CDR3 coding DNA: TGTGCCAGCAGCTCTTCCTTACTATCACGGGAAGCTTTCTTT. Translation: CASSSSLLSREAFF.

The rearrangement links TRBV28 to TRBJ1-2, with 9 bases identical to TRBD1. There are 14 residues in the CDR3. V shed 4 bases and J 11 bases; nucleotides not matched to a gene: 11. CDR1 and CDR2 (germline): MDHEN, SYDVKM. The CDR3 reads CASSSDRGGGPYTF. CDR3 in DNA: TGTGCCAGCAGTTCGGACAGGGGTGGGGGACCTTACACCTTC.

Written as DNA, the CDR3 is TGTGCCAGCAGCCTTCCAAGGGACAGTTCCTATGGCTACACCTTC. This encodes CASSLPRDSSYGYTF. The gene calls are TRBV4-2 and TRBJ1-2; 7 bases map to TRBD1. Unmatched junction bases numbered 9, after V lost 4 bases and J lost 4 bases. CDR3 length: 15 residues. CDR1 LGHNA and CDR2 YNFKEQ come from the germline V gene.

The gene calls are TRBV27 and TRBJ2-2, with 8 bases identical to TRBD2. CDR1 is MNHEY, CDR2 SMNVEV, per germline (reference sequence). J gave up 3 bases and V 4 bases, and 1 base lay outside the gene matches. The length of the CDR3 is 14 residues. The DNA for the CDR3 is TGTGCCAGCAGTTGGACTAGCCACACCGGGGAGCTGTTTTTT. Protein sequence: CASSWTSHTGELFF.

This rearrangement joins TRBV14 to TRBJ2-5, with D uncertain. Germline CDR1 and CDR2: SGHDN and FVKESK. The V gene lost 1 base and the J gene lost 6 bases, with 6 bases spanning the gap. There are 12 residues in the CDR3. CDR3 amino acids: CASSQAGQTQYF. The DNA for the CDR3 is TGTGCCAGCAGCCAAGCTGGGCAGACCCAGTACTTC.

The chain's CDR3 is CASTRDRVLPAHF. Here the CDR3 DNA reads TGTGCCAGCACCAGGGACAGGGTACTCCCCGCCCATTTT. This chain joins TRBV28 and TRBJ1-5, with 9 bases fitting TRBD1. CDR1 is MDHEN, CDR2 SYDVKM, per germline. CDR3 size: 13 residues. With 7 bases clipped from V and 16 bases from J, the junction kept 14 bases outside the gene matches.

This clone was counted a few times. The chain couples TRBV5-1 to TRBJ2-1, with 15 bases lining up with TRBD2. J was trimmed by 4 bases and V by 3 bases; bases with no gene match: 11. The CDR3 covers 19 residues. CDR1 and CDR2 from the germline V gene are SGHRS and YFSETQ. Here the CDR3 DNA reads TGCGCCAGCAGCTCTGGACTAGCGGGAGGGCCCTCGGAATACAATGAGCAGTTCTTC. Translating gives CASSSGLAGGPSEYNEQFF. The entire variable domain, with the rest obtained from reference TRBV5-1 and TRBJ2-1, is as follows: KAGVTQTPRYLIKTRGQQVTLSCSPISGHRSVSWYQQTPGQGLQFLFEYFSETQRNKGNFPGRFSGRQFSNSRSEMNVSTLELGDSALYLCASSSGLAGGPSEYNEQFFGPGTRLTVL.

The chain carries TRBV19 and TRBJ2-7; the match to TRBD1 covers 9 bases. This CDR3 region has 15 residues. Germline CDR1 LNHDA, CDR2 SQIVND (reference sequence). V lost 5 bases to trimming and J lost 0 bases; unmatched junction nucleotides: 5. CDR3 coding DNA: TGTGCCAGTAGTTACTCGGGACAGGGCTCCTACGAGCAGTACTTC. Protein: CASSYSGQGSYEQYF.

The chain combines TRBV30 with TRBJ1-1; D might be TRBD1 (6 bases). CDR3 length equals 13 residues. Trimming left V 7 bases short and J 0 bases short, with 12 bases between. Germline CDR1 reads GTSNPN; CDR2 reads SVGIG (reference sequence). The CDR3 nucleotides are TGTGCCTCGCAACAGGGCATGAACACTGAAGCTTTCTTT. This encodes CASQQGMNTEAFF.

The J gene is TRBJ1-4, the V gene TRBV7-9; TRBD1 aligns across 7 bases. Germline V gene sequence: CDR1 SEHNR, CDR2 FQNEAQ (reference sequence). V trimming: 6 bases; J trimming: 4 bases; junction bases outside the gene matches: 8. The CDR3 is made up of 15 amino acids. CDR3 nucleotide sequence: TGTGCCAGCAGTATAGGGACAGTTCGTAATGAAAAACTGTTTTTT. This sequence encodes CASSIGTVRNEKLFF.

The chain employs TRBV9 and TRBJ1-2; 7 positions match TRBD1. Trimming took 2 bases from V and 7 from J; bases not matched to a gene: 11. The CDR3 sequence is 15 residues long. Per germline, CDR1 SGDLS and CDR2 YYNGEE. The CDR3 coding sequence is TGTGCCAGCAGCGTTACAGGGGATCTTTTTCGTGGCTACACCTTC. Its protein is CASSVTGDLFRGYTF.

The chain links TRBV5-5 to TRBJ1-4, with D unresolved. The CDR3 is 15 residues long. Germline CDR1 reads SGHKS; CDR2 reads YYEKEE (reference sequence). Deletions cut 4 bases from V and 0 bases from J, with 10 bases between. As DNA, the CDR3 is TGTGCCAGCAGCCGGGAGGCCGCAACTAATGAAAAACTGTTTTTT. This translates into CASSREAATNEKLFF.

This sequence joins TRBV7-8 and TRBJ1-2; D might be TRBD1 (5 bases). The V end was cut by 5 bases, the J end by 4 bases, with 14 bases between. The CDR3 contains 14 residues. The germline CDR1 and CDR2 sequences are SGHVS and FQNEAQ. The chain's CDR3 is CASSPTQGGYGYTF. CDR3 DNA sequence: TGTGCCAGCAGCCCCACCCAGGGCGGCTATGGCTACACCTTC.

The chain carries TRBV2 and TRBJ2-2; possible D gene TRBD2, 5 bases. V shed 8 bases and J shed 0 bases, with 16 bases lying between them. The CDR3 sequence is 16 residues long. Germline V gene lookup returns CDR1 SNHLY and CDR2 FYNNEI. CDR3 residues: CASGLLAGANTGELFF. The CDR3 coding sequence is TGTGCCAGCGGTCTTCTAGCAGGTGCGAACACCGGGGAGCTGTTTTTT.

The rearrangement joins TRBV4-2 to TRBJ2-2; 12 positions agree with TRBD2. The CDR3 is made up of 16 amino acids. Germline lookup yields CDR1 LGHNA and CDR2 YNFKEQ. V was pared by 4 bases and J by 6 bases, with 6 bases of the junction left unmatched. This chain's CDR3 is CASSRGLAGLAGELFF. CDR3 nucleotides: TGTGCCAGCAGCCGAGGACTAGCGGGATTGGCCGGGGAGCTGTTTTTT.

The chain combines TRBV28 with TRBJ2-7, with TRBD1 identical over 7 bases. V lost 9 bases, J lost 3 bases, and 5 bases stayed unmatched. In germline, CDR1 is MDHEN, CDR2 SYDVKM. This CDR3 comprises 12 residues. CDR3 in DNA: TGTGCCAGTACGACAGGGCTCTACGAGCAGTACTTC. Translated: CASTTGLYEQYF.